The 23 T cell receptor beta chains below come from one sample, sequenced in a study of identical twins. TCRdb independently ran MiXCR on the 5' RACE reads; one entry per CDR3 protein. The top ten hold just over 7% of the sample, which has 300,000 to 350,000 distinct CDR3 sequences, about 12% seen once. The data also belong to a second study, concerning yellow fever vaccine responses in identical twins.

The source material was CD8+ T cells sorted from blood. Every receptor here comes from a woman aged 18-29 years in good health.

This clonotype is a singleton in its sample. The chain recombines TRBV20-1 with TRBJ2-7; tentative D call: TRBD2 (7 bases). CDR3 length equals 14 residues. From germline, CDR1 is DFQATT and CDR2 SNEGSKA (reference sequence). Deletions cut 3 bases from V and 5 bases from J, with 17 bases between. This CDR3 is CSARISGGGHEQYV. The CDR3 nucleotides are TGCAGTGCTAGGATATCGGGGGGCGGCCACGAGCAGTACGTC.

The V and J genes are TRBV6-4 and TRBJ2-3, with 11 bases lining up with TRBD2. The CDR3 is 18 residues long. V gave up 4 bases and J gave up 0 bases; unmatched junction bases: 9. Germline V gene data show CDR1 as MRHNA and CDR2 as SNTAGT. CDR3 sequence reads: CASSVGLAGGPSTDTQYF. Here the CDR3 DNA reads TGTGCCAGCAGTGTGGGTCTAGCGGGAGGCCCAAGCACAGATACGCAGTATTTT.

This sequence joins TRBV4-1 and TRBJ1-5; D ambiguous. Germline values: CDR1 MGHRA, CDR2 YSYEKL. The CDR3 is 13 amino acids. The V end was cut by 1 base, the J end by 8 bases, with 9 bases between. CDR3 DNA: TGCGCCAGCAGCCAAGTTCCTAGGGAGCCCCAGCATTTT. Amino acids: CASSQVPREPQHF.

The CDR3 loop reads CASSLARGGGDTDTQYF. CDR3 in DNA: TGTGCCAGCAGCTTAGCGCGTGGCGGGGGAGACACAGATACGCAGTATTTT. V is TRBV7-6 and J is TRBJ2-3, with TRBD2 matching 7 bases. With V trimmed by 0 bases and J by 2 bases, 8 bases remained unmatched. The CDR3 length is 17 residues. In germline, CDR1 is SGHVS, CDR2 FNYEAQ.

The chain recombines TRBV24-1 with TRBJ2-2; perhaps TRBD2 as D (6 bases). Germline CDR1 KGHDR, CDR2 SFDVKD. With 3 bases removed from V and 3 bases from J, the gap between germline ends came to 16 bases. The CDR3 totals 17 residues. The CDR3 DNA is TGTGCCACCAGTGATAAGCCGGGACTTTTCTACACCGGGGAGCTGTTTTTT. It codes for CATSDKPGLFYTGELFF.

The rearrangement uses TRBV6-1 and TRBJ2-3; 12 bases map to TRBD2. The CDR3 is 16 amino acids. V shed 5 bases and J 2 bases; nucleotides not matched to a gene: 5. Germline V gives CDR1 MNHNS, CDR2 SASEGT. CDR3 sequence reads: CASSRLAGELTDTQYF. CDR3 DNA sequence: TGTGCCAGCAGTCGACTAGCGGGGGAGCTCACAGATACGCAGTATTTT.

CDR3 sequence reads: CASSEIYTSRVGYTF. The CDR3, as DNA: TGTGCCAGCAGCGAAATTTACACATCACGAGTCGGCTACACCTTC. The chain uses TRBV9 and TRBJ1-2; D gene unclear. The length of the CDR3 is 15 residues. Germline loops: CDR1 SGDLS, CDR2 YYNGEE. Trimming stripped 3 bases from V and 8 bases from J, with 20 bases between.

This clonotype occurred many times. The chain carries TRBV12-3 or TRBV12-4 and TRBJ2-7, with 7 bases matching TRBD2. V trimming: 1 base; J trimming: 6 bases; junction bases outside the gene matches: 12. This CDR3 has 16 amino acids. The CDR3 sequence is CASSLGAGRTPREQYF. CDR3 DNA: TGTGCCAGCAGTTTAGGGGCCGGGAGGACCCCCCGCGAGCAGTACTTC.

The table lists this clonotype with a few counts. The gene calls are TRBV20-1 and TRBJ2-2; D is ambiguous. The CDR3 has 15 amino acids. Trimming removed 3 bases from V and 0 bases from J, with 11 bases in between. Germline V gene data show CDR1 as DFQATT and CDR2 as SNEGSKA (reference sequence). The CDR3 is CSARSSDTNTGELFF. DNA for the CDR3: TGCAGTGCTAGGTCGAGCGACACGAACACCGGGGAGCTGTTTTTT.

This clonotype was observed a few times. The chain links TRBV12-3 or TRBV12-4 to TRBJ2-3, with a tentative D call TRBD1 (6 bases). This CDR3 contains 12 residues. Trimming took off 6 bases at V and 10 bases at J, with 14 bases between the two ends. The CDR3 here is CASRSQGWAQYF. Written as DNA, the CDR3 is TGTGCCAGCAGGTCCCAGGGGTGGGCGCAGTATTTT.

There are a few counts of this clonotype. V gene TRBV25-1 combines with J gene TRBJ2-7, with 10 bases fitting TRBD1. The CDR3 is made up of 16 amino acids. Germline assignment: CDR1 MGHDK and CDR2 SYGVNS. The J segment lost 5 bases and the V segment lost 6 bases, leaving 13 bases of the junction unmatched. The CDR3 loop is CASSTSAGTGAHEQYF. In DNA form, the CDR3 reads TGTGCCAGCAGCACATCCGCCGGGACAGGGGCCCACGAGCAGTACTTC.

Ten or more counts support this clonotype. V gene TRBV6-4 combines with J gene TRBJ2-3, with TRBD2 matching 10 bases. The V and J ends lost 3 bases and 5 bases, in that order; junction bases with no gene match: 8. CDR3 length: 16 residues. In germline, CDR1 is MRHNA, CDR2 SNTAGT. CDR3: CASSEGSGGPEDTQYF. The CDR3 DNA is TGTGCCAGCAGTGAAGGTAGCGGGGGGCCCGAAGATACGCAGTATTTT.

V and J are TRBV4-1 and TRBJ2-3; the D gene is possibly TRBD1 (5 bases). The CDR3 has 16 residues. Germline assignment: CDR1 MGHRA and CDR2 YSYEKL. Trimming left V 1 base short and J 2 bases short, with 13 bases between. DNA of the CDR3: TGCGCCAGCAGCCAAGTTACAGGATCCCTCACAGATACGCAGTATTTT. Its protein product is CASSQVTGSLTDTQYF.

V gene TRBV14 combines with J gene TRBJ2-7, with 7 bases identical to TRBD1. The length of the CDR3 is 15 residues. Germline V gives CDR1 SGHDN, CDR2 FVKESK. The J segment lost 4 bases and the V segment lost 1 base, leaving 7 bases of the junction unmatched. The DNA for the CDR3 is TGTGCCAGCAGCCAAGTATTAGGGGGCCTGTACGAGCAGTACTTC. It specifies CASSQVLGGLYEQYF.

The V and J genes are TRBV7-6 and TRBJ2-1; 9 bases map to TRBD2. Germline V gene sequence: CDR1 SGHVS, CDR2 FNYEAQ. The J segment lost 9 bases and the V segment lost 4 bases, leaving 16 bases of the junction unmatched. This CDR3 comprises 17 residues. In DNA form, the CDR3 reads TGTGCCAGCAGCTCCCGACTAGCGGAGCACGGCTTAGCTGAGCAGTTCTTC. Its protein product is CASSSRLAEHGLAEQFF.

This clonotype was picked up a small number of times. The chain has TRBV27 and TRBJ2-1, with unresolved D. Trimming removed 8 bases from V and 10 bases from J, with 12 bases in between. The CDR3 has 11 amino acids. Germline-derived CDR1 and CDR2 are MNHEY and SMNVEV (reference sequence). CDR3 nucleotide sequence: TGTGCCAGCCAATTTAGGCACGAGCAGTTCTTC. Its translation: CASQFRHEQFF.

This clonotype was seen ten or more times. The V call is TRBV12-3 or TRBV12-4, the J call TRBJ2-2; D possibly corresponds to TRBD2 (6 bases). The CDR3 is 15 residues long. Trimming pared 5 bases from V and 4 bases from J, leaving 14 bases between. CDR3 region: CASSPSSVVTGELFF. CDR3 in DNA: TGTGCCAGCAGTCCCTCTAGCGTCGTCACCGGGGAGCTGTTTTTT.

This chain uses TRBV28 with TRBJ2-2, with TRBD2 matching over 11 bases. The CDR3 has 17 amino acids. Germline V CDR1 and CDR2: MDHEN, SYDVKM. V was clipped by 6 bases and J by 4 bases; unmatched bases: 10. DNA of the CDR3: TGTGCCAGCAGCCTTCGGACTAGCGGGCCTGGCACCGGGGAGCTGTTTTTT. Protein: CASSLRTSGPGTGELFF. The complete variable domain, with remaining parts taken from reference TRBV28 and TRBJ2-2, reads DVKVTQSSRYLVKRTGEKVFLECVQDMDHENMFWYRQDPGLGLRLIYFSYDVKMKEKGDIPEGYSVSREKKERFSLILESASTNQTSMYLCASSLRTSGPGTGELFFGEGSRLTVL.

This clonotype was seen a handful of times. The J gene is TRBJ2-7, the V gene TRBV7-2; D not resolved. CDR3 length: 14 residues. V lost 5 bases to trimming and J lost 4 bases, with 15 bases between them. CDR1 and CDR2 from the germline V gene are SGHTA and FQGNSA. The CDR3 reads CASSPTAVGYEQYV. In nucleotides, the CDR3 is TGTGCCAGCAGCCCTACGGCAGTCGGGTACGAGCAGTACGTC.

The chain combines TRBV2 with TRBJ2-1; D might be TRBD2 (5 bases). This CDR3 contains 13 residues. Germline V gene lookup returns CDR1 SNHLY and CDR2 FYNNEI. V lost 7 bases and J lost 7, with 14 bases in between. The CDR3 sequence: CASTGGPGNEQFF. For the CDR3, the DNA is TGTGCCAGCACCGGCGGGCCCGGTAATGAGCAGTTCTTC.

The CDR3 DNA follows: TGTGCCAGCAGTTGCCGGGATCGCCTATACAATGAGCAGTTCTTC. Translated, it gives CASSCRDRLYNEQFF. The rearrangement links TRBV28 to TRBJ2-1; a weak D match, TRBD2 (5 bases). V lost 4 bases to trimming and J lost 4 bases, with 14 bases between them. Germline values: CDR1 MDHEN, CDR2 SYDVKM. This CDR3 has 15 residues.

This rearrangement joins TRBV15 to TRBJ2-2; 10 bases match TRBD2. The ends lost 4 bases at V and 1 base at J; junction bases unmatched: 3. The germline V gene has CDR1 LNHNV and CDR2 YYDKDF (reference sequence). This CDR3 contains 16 residues. The CDR3 sequence is CATSTLAGENTGELFF. The CDR3 DNA sequence: TGTGCCACCAGCACCCTAGCGGGAGAGAACACCGGGGAGCTGTTTTTT.

The CDR3 spells CAISERGNTDTQYF. The CDR3 DNA reads TGTGCCATCAGTGAGAGGGGGAACACAGATACGCAGTATTTT. V usage is TRBV10-3 and J usage is TRBJ2-3, with a tentative D call TRBD1 (6 bases). This CDR3 is built from 14 residues. V was trimmed by 2 bases and J by 2 bases, leaving 8 bases between them. The germline CDR1 and CDR2 sequences are ENHRY and SYGVKD.